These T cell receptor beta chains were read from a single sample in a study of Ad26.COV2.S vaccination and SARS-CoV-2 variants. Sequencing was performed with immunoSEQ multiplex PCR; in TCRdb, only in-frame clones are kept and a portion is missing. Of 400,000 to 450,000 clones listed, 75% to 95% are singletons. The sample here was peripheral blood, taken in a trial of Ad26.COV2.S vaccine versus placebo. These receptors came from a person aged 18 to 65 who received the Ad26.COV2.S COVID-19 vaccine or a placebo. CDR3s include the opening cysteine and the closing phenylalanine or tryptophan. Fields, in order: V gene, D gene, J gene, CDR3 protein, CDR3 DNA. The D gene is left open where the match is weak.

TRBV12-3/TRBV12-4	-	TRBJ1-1	CASSLQGGTEAFF	TGTGCCAGCAGTTTACAGGGAGGTACTGAAGCTTTCTTT
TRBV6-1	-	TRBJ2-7	CASSEGVMYEQYF	TGTGCCAGCAGTGAAGGGGTAATGTACGAGCAGTACTTC
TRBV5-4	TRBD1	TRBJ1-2	CASSLRQGANYGYTF	TGTGCCAGCAGCTTGCGCCAGGGGGCTAACTATGGCTACACCTTC
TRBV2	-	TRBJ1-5	CASSEALSRNQPQHF	TGTGCCAGCAGTGAAGCGCTAAGCCGCAATCAGCCCCAGCATTTT
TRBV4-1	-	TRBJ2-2	CASSQRVQPNTGELFF	TGCGCCAGCAGCCAACGGGTACAACCGAACACCGGGGAGCTGTTTTTT
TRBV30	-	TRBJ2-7	CAWSVKGGYEQYF	TGTGCCTGGAGTGTAAAAGGGGGCTACGAGCAGTACTTC
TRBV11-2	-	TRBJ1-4	CASSPAGQSSEKLFF	TGTGCCAGCAGCCCCGCCGGACAGTCCTCTGAAAAACTGTTTTTT
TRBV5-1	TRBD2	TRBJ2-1	CASSLPGLYNEQFF	TGCGCCAGCAGCCTACCGGGACTATACAATGAGCAGTTCTTC
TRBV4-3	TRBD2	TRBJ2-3	CASSQDLAGLSADTQYF	TGCGCCAGCAGCCAAGATTTAGCGGGGCTTTCCGCAGATACGCAGTATTTT
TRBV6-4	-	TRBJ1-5	CASSDRFGGDQPQHF	TGTGCCAGCAGTGACCGTTTCGGGGGCGATCAGCCCCAGCATTTT
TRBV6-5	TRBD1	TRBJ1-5	CASSLGQGRQPQHF	TGTGCCAGCAGTTTAGGACAGGGGCGTCAGCCCCAGCATTTT